Shown below are 30 T cell receptor beta chains from a single sample sequenced in a study of OX40 agonist ivuxolimab in advanced cancers. Repertoires were generated with immunoSEQ multiplex PCR, while TCRdb's copy carries only in-frame clones and drops some. The repertoire holds roughly 53,000 clones, with 85% as singletons. Source: CD4+ or CD8+ T cells sorted from blood, taken in a trial of the OX40 agonist ivuxolimab. The source of these receptors is an adult with an advanced solid tumor such as melanoma, head and neck, liver or kidney cancer.

The chain has TRBV2 and TRBJ2-2; a possible D gene is TRBD2 (6 bases). V was cut by 1 base and J by 4 bases, with 10 bases left in between. CDR3 size: 15 residues. Germline loops: CDR1 SNHLY, CDR2 FYNNEI. The CDR3: CASSEGPAGTGELFF. CDR3 nucleotides: TGTGCCAGCAGTGAAGGGCCAGCGGGCACCGGGGAGCTGTTTTTT.

The chain recombines TRBV27 with TRBJ1-2, with D possibly TRBD1 on 6 matching bases. V lost 5 bases and J lost 6, with 16 bases in between. This CDR3 spans 14 amino acids. The germline CDR1 and CDR2 sequences are MNHEY and SMNVEV (reference sequence). The CDR3 region is CASSTGGGRNGYTF. The DNA of the CDR3 is TGTGCCAGCAGTACCGGCGGGGGGCGGAATGGCTACACCTTC.

V is TRBV7-7 and J is TRBJ2-1; D unclear. The V end lost 0 bases, the J end lost 9 bases, and 15 bases lay between the germline ends. Germline V gives CDR1 SSHAT, CDR2 FNYEAQ (reference sequence). The CDR3 spans 15 residues. The DNA for the CDR3 is TGTGCCAGCAGCTTAGCGGCTAGTCCAATTGCTGAGCAGTTCTTC. It specifies CASSLAASPIAEQFF.

This chain links TRBV9 with TRBJ2-7; no reliable D call. V dropped 2 bases and J dropped 2 bases, with 8 bases sitting between them. Germline V gene data show CDR1 as SGDLS and CDR2 as YYNGEE. This CDR3 spans 13 amino acids. The CDR3 region has the DNA TGTGCCAGCAGCGTGAACCCGACCTACGAGCAGTACTTC. This sequence encodes CASSVNPTYEQYF.

The V call is TRBV19, the J call TRBJ2-3; TRBD2 matches at 8 bases. This CDR3 has 16 residues. The germline gives CDR1 LNHDA, CDR2 SQIVND (reference sequence). V lost 6 bases and J lost 3; bases outside the gene matches: 11. Here the CDR3 reads CASRAPAGAGTDTQYF. The CDR3 DNA reads as TGTGCCAGTAGGGCCCCAGCGGGGGCCGGAACAGATACGCAGTATTTT.

The rearrangement joins TRBV27 to TRBJ2-1; no clear D gene. Germline loops: CDR1 MNHEY, CDR2 SMNVEV (reference sequence). The CDR3 consists of 11 residues. V was pared by 6 bases and J by 4 bases, with 4 bases between. CDR3 amino acids: CASSAYNEQFF. Written as DNA, the CDR3 is TGTGCCAGCAGCGCATACAATGAGCAGTTCTTC.

The CDR3: CAISLRESPGGELFF. In DNA, the CDR3 is TGTGCCATCAGTTTGAGGGAATCCCCAGGCGGGGAGCTGTTTTTT. The chain has TRBV10-3 and TRBJ2-2, with D perhaps TRBD2 (5 bases). V was cut by 5 bases and J by 7 bases, with 17 bases left in between. The CDR3 has 15 amino acids. Germline loops: CDR1 ENHRY, CDR2 SYGVKD.

V gene TRBV7-6 combines with J gene TRBJ2-2, with TRBD2 identical over 13 bases. The V and J ends lost 5 bases and 2 bases, in that order; junction bases with no gene match: 5. The CDR3 length is 17 residues. Germline CDR1 SGHVS, CDR2 FNYEAQ. CDR3 DNA: TGTGCCAGCAGCCCACTAGCGGGGGGGCCCAACACCGGGGAGCTGTTTTTT. It is translated as CASSPLAGGPNTGELFF. The full variable domain, in which reference TRBV7-6 and TRBJ2-2 provide the parts outside the CDR3, is GAGVSQSPRYKVTKRGQDVALRCDPISGHVSLYWYRQALGQGPEFLTYFNYEAQQDKSGLPNDRFSAERPEGSISTLTIQRTEQRDSAMYRCASSPLAGGPNTGELFFGEGSRLTVL.

The chain links TRBV5-6 to TRBJ2-7, with 9 bases that match TRBD1. V lost 4 bases to trimming and J lost 3 bases; unmatched junction nucleotides: 5. This CDR3 has 14 amino acids. Germline CDR1 reads SGHDT; CDR2 reads YYEEEE. The CDR3 is CASSIGTGLYEQYF. The CDR3 region has the DNA TGTGCCAGCAGCATTGGGACAGGGCTCTACGAGCAGTACTTC.

This clone has a handful of counts. The chain carries TRBV4-1 and TRBJ1-2; 10 nucleotides agree with TRBD1. The J segment lost 8 bases and the V segment lost 6 bases, leaving 9 bases of the junction unmatched. CDR3 length equals 14 residues. Germline values: CDR1 MGHRA, CDR2 YSYEKL. The CDR3 loop reads CASRPPGTGDGYTF. The DNA of the CDR3 is TGCGCCAGCAGACCGCCTGGGACAGGGGACGGCTACACCTTC.

The chain links TRBV5-4 to TRBJ2-1; tentative D call: TRBD2 (6 bases). The CDR3 is 16 residues long. Deletions cut 0 bases from V and 4 bases from J, with 14 bases between. Germline CDR1 reads SGHNT; CDR2 reads YYREEE (reference sequence). Here the CDR3 reads CASSLVTGGSYNEQFF. The CDR3 DNA is TGTGCCAGCAGCTTGGTTACCGGGGGTTCTTACAATGAGCAGTTCTTC.

The chain is built from TRBV7-3 and TRBJ2-3, with no clear D. Germline CDR1 reads SGHTA; CDR2 reads FQGTGA. The CDR3 runs 16 residues. Trimming cost V 5 bases and J 0 bases, with 15 bases left between them. CDR3 residues: CASSARWTASTDTQYF. CDR3 DNA sequence: TGTGCCAGCAGCGCAAGATGGACGGCCAGCACAGATACGCAGTATTTT.

In DNA form, the CDR3 reads TGTGCCAGCAGCCGCGTCCTTATAGCGGGGGGAGAGACCCAGTACTTC. Amino acids: CASSRVLIAGGETQYF. The rearrangement joins TRBV7-9 to TRBJ2-5; TRBD2 matches 10 bases. In germline, CDR1 is SEHNR, CDR2 FQNEAQ (reference sequence). V lost 5 bases and J lost 4; bases outside the gene matches: 10. CDR3 length equals 16 residues.

There are a few counts of this clone. The chain couples TRBV7-7 to TRBJ2-3; D is unclear. Germline CDR1 and CDR2: SSHAT and FNYEAQ (reference sequence). This CDR3 contains 11 residues. V was pared by 11 bases and J by 6 bases, with 12 bases between. CDR3 sequence (DNA): TGTGCCGTGGACGGACGGGATACGCAGTATTTT. Translated: CAVDGRDTQYF.

This clone was counted a few times. CDR3 amino acids: CASSDRDGYTF. DNA for the CDR3: TGTGCCAGCAGTGACAGAGATGGCTACACCTTC. The V gene is TRBV6-1, the J gene TRBJ1-2, with D unclear. The V gene lost 3 bases and the J gene lost 6 bases, with 5 bases spanning the gap. This CDR3 region has 11 residues. CDR1 is MNHNS, CDR2 SASEGT, per germline.

This chain uses TRBV9 with TRBJ2-3; TRBD1 matches at 7 bases. CDR3 length: 17 amino acids. V lost 0 bases, J lost 1 base, and 8 bases stayed unmatched. CDR1 SGDLS and CDR2 YYNGEE come from the germline V gene. The CDR3 DNA sequence: TGTGCCAGCAGCGTAGCCCCCAACAGGGGTGGCACAGATACGCAGTATTTT. The encoded protein is CASSVAPNRGGTDTQYF.

V and J are TRBV7-7 and TRBJ2-5, with 8 bases that match TRBD2. CDR1 is SSHAT and CDR2 is FNYEAQ in the germline V gene (reference sequence). The junction had 7 bases not matched to a gene; V was cut back by 5 bases and J by 2 bases. The CDR3 extends over 15 amino acids. The CDR3, as DNA: TGTGCCAGCAGCCGATTAGCGGGGAAACAAGAGACCCAGTACTTC. Amino acids: CASSRLAGKQETQYF.

The chain has TRBV4-1 and TRBJ2-1; 7 positions agree with TRBD2. V lost 1 base, J lost 9 bases, and 15 bases stayed unmatched. The CDR3 contains 17 residues. The germline CDR1 and CDR2 sequences are MGHRA and YSYEKL. The CDR3 region is CASSQALADSRGGEQFF. As DNA, the CDR3 is TGCGCCAGCAGCCAAGCCCTAGCGGATTCACGGGGTGGTGAGCAGTTCTTC.

This sequence joins TRBV6-5 and TRBJ1-2; 7 bases map to TRBD1. J was trimmed by 2 bases and V by 0 bases; bases with no gene match: 0. The germline gives CDR1 MNHEY, CDR2 SVGAGI. CDR3 size: 14 residues. CDR3 amino acids: CASSYSTGNYGYTF. Here the CDR3 DNA reads TGTGCCAGCAGTTACTCGACAGGGAACTATGGCTACACCTTC.

The V and J genes are TRBV7-3 and TRBJ2-6; D gene uncertain. The CDR3 loop spans 15 amino acids. With 5 bases removed from V and 4 bases from J, the gap between germline ends came to 12 bases. Germline-derived CDR1 and CDR2 are SGHTA and FQGTGA. CDR3 loop: CASSASATGANVLTF. The CDR3 DNA sequence: TGTGCCAGCAGCGCGAGCGCTACCGGGGCCAACGTCCTGACTTTC.

The chain combines TRBV10-1 with TRBJ1-5, with D possibly being TRBD1 (5 bases). Per the germline V gene, CDR1 is WNHNN and CDR2 is SYGVQD (reference sequence). The CDR3 sequence is 15 residues long. Trimming removed 5 bases at V and 0 bases at J, with 11 bases between. For the CDR3, the DNA is TGCGCCAGCAGTCCCCCGGGGGATAGCAATCAGCCCCAGCATTTT. This codes for CASSPPGDSNQPQHF.

The chain links TRBV27 to TRBJ2-7, with 7 bases identical to TRBD1. The germline V gene has CDR1 MNHEY and CDR2 SMNVEV (reference sequence). The CDR3 is made up of 14 amino acids. The V and J ends lost 6 bases and 3 bases, in that order; junction bases with no gene match: 8. The CDR3 spells CASRLTGHGYEQYF. In DNA form, the CDR3 reads TGTGCCAGCAGATTGACAGGGCATGGCTACGAGCAGTACTTC.

This clone showed up just once. The chain uses TRBV11-2 and TRBJ1-4; 9 bases are a match to TRBD1. The germline gives CDR1 SGHAT, CDR2 FQNNGV. CDR3 length equals 15 residues. J lost 8 bases, V lost 1 base, and 5 bases had no gene match. The CDR3 region is CASSLGDRDIEKLFF. For the CDR3, the DNA is TGTGCCAGCAGCTTAGGGGACAGGGATATCGAAAAACTGTTTTTT.

The rearrangement joins TRBV6-1 to TRBJ2-3; 8 bases agree with TRBD1. This CDR3 has 15 residues. Losses at the gene ends were 6 bases for V and 6 bases for J; bases not matched to a gene: 11. Germline assignment: CDR1 MNHNS and CDR2 SASEGT. CDR3: CASRYDRGASDTQYF. The CDR3 nucleotides are TGTGCCAGCAGGTACGACAGGGGCGCCTCCGATACGCAGTATTTT.

The genes are TRBV9 and TRBJ2-3; the match to TRBD2 covers 11 bases. With 0 bases clipped from V and 4 bases from J, the junction kept 7 bases outside the gene matches. The CDR3 is made up of 17 amino acids. CDR1 is SGDLS and CDR2 is YYNGEE in the germline V gene. The CDR3, as DNA: TGTGCCAGCAGCGTAGGAATTAGCGGGGGGGCTGCAGATACGCAGTATTTT. Encoded protein: CASSVGISGGAADTQYF.

The chain recombines TRBV7-9 with TRBJ2-5; 8 positions agree with TRBD2. There are 16 residues in the CDR3. J lost 1 base, V lost 5 bases, and 9 bases had no gene match. The germline V gene has CDR1 SEHNR and CDR2 FQNEAQ (reference sequence). For the CDR3, the DNA is TGTGCCAGCAGCCGTTTGGGCGGGGGGTCCCAAGAGACCCAGTACTTC. Translating it yields CASSRLGGGSQETQYF.

V gene TRBV5-4 combines with J gene TRBJ1-5, with D possibly matching TRBD1 (6 bases). Between the trimmed V and J ends, which lost 4 bases and 6 bases, there was a span of 17 bases. The CDR3 spans 15 residues. Looked up from germline, CDR1 is SGHNT and CDR2 is YYREEE (reference sequence). This CDR3 reads CASSQDLQGVQPQHF. CDR3 DNA sequence: TGTGCCAGCAGCCAAGATCTACAGGGAGTTCAGCCCCAGCATTTT.

The chain links TRBV11-1 to TRBJ1-2; D is unresolved. The CDR3 contains 12 residues. Germline values: CDR1 SGHAT, CDR2 FQDESV (reference sequence). The V and J ends lost 5 bases and 9 bases respectively, with 13 bases between them. The CDR3 here is CASSGVDWSYTF. CDR3 nucleotides: TGTGCCAGCAGCGGGGTCGATTGGAGCTACACCTTC. The full variable domain, in which reference TRBV11-1 and TRBJ1-2 provide the parts outside the CDR3, is EAEVAQSPRYKITEKSQAVAFWCDPISGHATLYWYRQILGQGPELLVQFQDESVVDDSQLPKDRFSAERLKGVDSTLKIQPAELGDSAMYLCASSGVDWSYTFGSGTRLTVV.

This chain uses TRBV9 with TRBJ2-4; D could derive from TRBD1 or TRBD2 (6 bases each). Germline CDR1 reads SGDLS; CDR2 reads YYNGEE. V gave up 0 bases and J gave up 9 bases, with 10 bases separating them. This CDR3 is 13 amino acids long. CDR3 DNA: TGTGCCAGCAGCGTAGGGGGGCGGGGCATTCAGTACTTC. Its translation: CASSVGGRGIQYF.

This sequence joins TRBV12-5 and TRBJ1-1, with D possibly matching TRBD1 (6 bases). The CDR3 spans 13 residues. V gave up 6 bases and J gave up 1 base, with 9 bases separating them. Germline assignment: CDR1 LGHNT and CDR2 FRNRAP. The CDR3, as DNA: TGTGCTAGTGGGGCACAGGGGAACACTGAAGCTTTCTTT. Protein product: CASGAQGNTEAFF.